This TCR beta chain was retrieved from a study of memory CD4+ T cells and cytomegalovirus serostatus (dated 2019 in TCRdb). Looking at the study overall: The cohort comprised about 35 healthy Belgian adults, 9 CMV seropositive and around 24 CMV seronegative. The study sequenced CD4+ memory TCRbeta repertoires of a Belgian cohort with known cytomegalovirus serostatus to replicate a published TCR-based CMV serostatus classifier. Study-level results and caveats: Only CD4+CD45RO+ memory cells were sequenced, unlike the original study, which covered naive and memory CD4+ and CD8+ populations. For predicting CMV serostatus, the median bootstrapped AUC was approximately 0.95 using the original framework and approximately 0.9 using a US-trained random forest. On the Belgian cohort, the classifier built on the original framework reached a median bootstrapped AUC of around 0.96, with a 95% CI of 0.76-1.00. The results were interpreted as suggesting that the CMV-associated TCR signature is mostly present in the CD4+ memory repertoire. Of fewer than 200 previously reported CMV-associated TCRbeta sequences, 55 to 75 appeared in the CD4+ memory repertoires, each in one to five individuals.

The Quick-DNA Microprep Kit was used to extract genomic DNA from the sorted cells. Amplification of TCRbeta DNA was done with the immunoSEQ hsTCRbeta kit, following the protocol from the manufacturer. TCRbeta libraries were sequenced on an Illumina MiSeq instrument. The authors processed their data as follows. Once out-of-frame sequences had been removed, a few million distinct TCRbeta sequences were left, which works out to an average of around 67,000 per individual. Two values were used to score each individual: the count of under 200 previously reported CMV-associated TCRbeta sequences and the total count of productive distinct TCRbeta sequences. A beta-binomial model was reimplemented in Python, and scikit-learn random forests with default parameters were trained on US cohort data. Classifier performance on the Belgian cohort was reported as the median AUC with percentile confidence intervals calculated over 10,000 bootstrap iterations. The source is immuneACCESS, and TCRdb retained only in-frame sequences with V and J called. Part of the clones is not carried over; for the studies checked, unresolved V genes explain less than half of this, and the remainder is unexplained. Clonal size and the V and J genes are those of that table, whereas D and trimming came from the DNA. The sample table lists roughly 40,000 clones, around 78% of them with a count of one. The ten largest clones add up to approximately 0.8% of the sample.

Single viable CD3+CD4+CD8-CD45RO+ cells were sorted as memory CD4+ T cells on a FACSAria II. CMV serostatus was assessed using a Roche Elecsys assay, by which serum IgG against CMV pp150, pp28, p38 and p52 was detected. After the samples were thawed, total CD4+ T cells were enriched through positive selection using CD4 magnetic microbeads. The samples came from a separate study whose specific focus was interrogating the CD4+ T cell memory repertoire. Following standard operating procedures, peripheral blood mononuclear cells were isolated and cryopreserved, while serum was kept at -80 degrees C. Staining used CD3-PerCP (BW264/56), CD4-APC (RPA-T4), CD45RO-PE (UCHT1) and CD8-Pacific Orange (3B5) antibodies, with Sytox blue excluding non-viable cells. The CDR3 spans 15 residues, from the cysteine through the phenylalanine. The entry retains the CDR3 DNA only, 45 bases that are in frame from base 1. As encoded in the germline V gene (reference sequence), CDR1 is GTSNPN while CDR2 is SVGIG. V loses 3 bases, J loses 5 bases, and the germline ends lie 19 bases apart.

As regards this clone: This clone's antigen is unknown. It has no much larger one-base neighbor in the sample; base qualities were not kept.

Sequencing used memory CD4+ T cells from blood. This chain is built from TRBV30 and TRBJ1-2, and perhaps TRBD1 as D gene, on 6 matching bases. The receptor was isolated from an adult in good health and CMV-seronegative. The CDR3 region: CAWRASRDTTYGYTF. The DNA reads TGTGCCTGGAGGGCCTCTCGGGACACAACATATGGCTACACCTTC.